Listed below are T cell receptor beta chains from one sample, sequenced in a study of T cell responses to AZD1222 COVID-19 vaccine. Clones were read by immunoSEQ multiplex PCR, and TCRdb kept only the in-frame ones, dropping some. Among approximately 80,000 clones, roughly nine tenths were seen once, and the ten largest hold roughly 29%. The starting material was peripheral blood, obtained on day 0 of AZD1222 vaccination. These receptors came from an adult in good health. The CDR3 runs from the conserved cysteine through the conserved F or W. The D gene is left open where the match is weak.

J gene | D gene | V gene | CDR3 protein
TRBJ1-1 | - | TRBV5-1 | CASSFGRENTEAFF
TRBJ1-2 | - | TRBV10-3 | CAISESGALLLSIDGYTF
TRBJ1-6 | TRBD1 | TRBV2 | CAGQGTYNSPLHF
TRBJ1-5 | - | TRBV29-1 | CSVAMQFNQPQHF
TRBJ2-1 | - | TRBV3-1/TRBV3-2 | CASSPSGLMGNEQFF
TRBJ1-5 | TRBD1 | TRBV30 | CAWGQDSNQPQHF
TRBJ2-7 | - | TRBV30 | CAWSVWGRSSYEQYF
TRBJ1-1 | - | TRBV11-1 | CASSYAETEAFF
TRBJ1-3 | - | TRBV10-2 | CASSDPRSGNTIYF
TRBJ1-2 | - | TRBV28 | CASTAPGYYGYTF
TRBJ1-3 | - | TRBV2 | CASSEALGQSSGNTIYF
TRBJ2-2 | - | TRBV5-1 | CASSGSSTGELFF
TRBJ2-2 | - | TRBV5-5 | CASSPEAWVNTGELFF
TRBJ2-2 | - | TRBV7-9 | CASSLQGWYTGELFF
TRBJ1-3 | - | TRBV18 | CASLQGAGNTIYF
TRBJ1-2 | - | TRBV7-8 | CASSFIPGDYGYTF
TRBJ2-2 | TRBD1 | TRBV5-1 | CASSLEGQGFPGELFF
TRBJ2-7 | TRBD2 | TRBV9 | CASARGTSGPYEQYF
TRBJ2-3 | - | TRBV27 | CASKWRGGTDTQYF
TRBJ2-5 | TRBD2 | TRBV2 | CASRGGTSGETQYF
TRBJ2-2 | - | TRBV29-1 | CSVALGISNTGELFF
TRBJ1-2 | TRBD1 | TRBV2 | CASSQDRGYYGYTF
TRBJ2-1 | - | TRBV5-8 | CASSFSVDEQFF
TRBJ2-7 | TRBD2 | TRBV5-5 | CASSLQGLAYEQYF
TRBJ2-5 | - | TRBV11-1 | CASSPTGTETQYF
TRBJ2-6 | - | TRBV6-5 | CASSFDTPGANVLTF
TRBJ2-7 | - | TRBV7-9 | CASSLGQLYEQYF
TRBJ1-6 | - | TRBV27 | CASSLSGGPGFGNSPLHF
TRBJ1-1 | - | TRBV30 | CAWRGGALMNTEAFF
TRBJ2-5 | TRBD1 | TRBV18 | CASSLYRDRGSGETQYF
TRBJ1-1 | - | TRBV6-5 | CASSRWENTEAFF
TRBJ2-4 | - | TRBV28 | CASRDVYIQYF
TRBJ1-1 | - | TRBV28 | CASSSPGRWNTEAFF
TRBJ2-3 | - | TRBV11-2 | CASSPGQVWIDTQYF
TRBJ2-6 | - | TRBV28 | CASSLASGANVLTF
TRBJ2-5 | - | TRBV28 | CATRWGAGETQYF
TRBJ2-7 | - | TRBV29-1 | CSVAASLADEQYF
TRBJ1-1 | - | TRBV11-2 | CASSQEGPGNPFF
TRBJ1-2 | - | TRBV18 | CASSPTLDNYGYTF
TRBJ2-1 | TRBD2 | TRBV29-1 | CSVRLAGSYNEQFF